The present TCR beta chain was sequenced within a study of T cell changes during pregnancy in multiple sclerosis. Trimming took 2 bases from V and 12 from J; bases not matched to a gene: 3. Germline-derived CDR1 and CDR2 are SGHDN and FVKESK. The CDR3 sequence is 12 residues long. The assay was immunoSEQ multiplex PCR, and TCRdb's table has in-frame clones only and misses some. The sample contains approximately 60,000 clones, about 93% of which appear only once. The sample here was CD4+ T cells from peripheral blood mononuclear cells, taken before pregnancy. This receptor was obtained from a female donor with multiple sclerosis, enrolled in a pregnancy study. The chain employs TRBV14 and TRBJ2-7; 11 bases align to TRBD2. The CDR3 region is CASSQPSGRLYF. The CDR3 DNA is TGTGCCAGCAGCCAACCTAGCGGGAGGCTGTACTTC.